This T cell receptor (beta chain) was sequenced in a study of blood T cells in healthy people across ages. Germline lookup yields CDR1 SQVTM and CDR2 ANQGSEA. There are 13 residues in the CDR3. Trimming shortened V by 4 bases and J by 3 bases, and 13 bases separated the two germline ends. For every donor, a draw yielded 7.5 to 10 milliliters of peripheral blood. At least 5.5 micrograms of total RNA were extracted per sample. A sample-barcoded 5' primer and a J-beta primer mix were used in a second PCR of roughly 7 to 11 cycles. Every molecule of cDNA carried a tag from a template-switch adaptor with 12 random nucleotides. Each CDR3 protein is one row after TCRdb ran MiXCR on the 5' RACE reads. The sample includes some 760,000 distinct CDR3 sequences, just under 25% of them seen just once. This clonotype has only a few counts. This same sample was also taken into another study, of T cells of mothers and their children.

Material for sequencing was blood. The TCR was taken from a boy under 18 in good health. This sequence joins TRBV29-1 and TRBJ2-7, with D possibly being TRBD1 (5 bases). The CDR3 is CSVADSPLYEQYF. Written as DNA, the CDR3 is TGCAGCGTTGCTGACAGCCCCCTCTACGAGCAGTACTTC.